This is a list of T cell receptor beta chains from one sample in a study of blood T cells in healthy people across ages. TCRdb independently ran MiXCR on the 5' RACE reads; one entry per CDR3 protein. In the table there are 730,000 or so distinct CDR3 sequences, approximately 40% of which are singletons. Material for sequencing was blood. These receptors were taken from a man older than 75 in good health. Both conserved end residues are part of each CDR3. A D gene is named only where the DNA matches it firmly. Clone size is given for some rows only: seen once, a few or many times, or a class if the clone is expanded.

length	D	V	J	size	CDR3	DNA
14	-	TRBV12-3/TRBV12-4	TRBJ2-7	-	CASSLGPTNYEQYF	TGTGCCAGCAGCCTGGGACCGACGAACTACGAGCAGTACTTC
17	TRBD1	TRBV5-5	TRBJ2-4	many	CASSDLDRGLSKNIQYF	TGTGCCAGCAGCGATTTGGACAGGGGGCTTTCCAAAAACATTCAGTACTTC
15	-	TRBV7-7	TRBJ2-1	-	CASSRGPLSYNEQFF	TGTGCCAGCAGCCGAGGCCCCCTGTCCTACAATGAGCAGTTCTTC
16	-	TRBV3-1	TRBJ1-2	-	CASSQDPGASFPGYTF	TGTGCCAGCAGCCAAGATCCCGGGGCCTCCTTTCCTGGCTACACCTTC
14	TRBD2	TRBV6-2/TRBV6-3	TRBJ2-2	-	CASKAGVHTGELFF	TGTGCCAGCAAAGCGGGGGTGCACACCGGGGAGCTGTTTTTT
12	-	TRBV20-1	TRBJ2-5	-	CSARVGAQTQYF	TGCAGTGCTAGAGTGGGGGCACAGACCCAGTACTTC
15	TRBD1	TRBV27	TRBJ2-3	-	CASSLSTGITDTQYF	TGTGCCAGCAGTTTGTCGACAGGGATCACAGATACGCAGTATTTT
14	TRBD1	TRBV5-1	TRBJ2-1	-	CASSEGQGGNEQFF	TGCGCCAGCAGCGAGGGACAGGGGGGCAATGAGCAGTTCTTC
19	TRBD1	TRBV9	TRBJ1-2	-	CASRVAGRTGGVERSGYTF	TGTGCCAGCCGCGTAGCTGGGAGGACAGGGGGCGTCGAGCGGTCGGGCTACACCTTC
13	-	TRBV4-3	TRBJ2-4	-	CASSQTGTNIQYF	TGCGCCAGCAGCCAGACCGGGACAAACATTCAGTACTTC
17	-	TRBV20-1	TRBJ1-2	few	CSARVLPSARAEDGYTF	TGCAGTGCTAGAGTTCTGCCGTCGGCGAGAGCCGAGGATGGCTACACCTTC